Listed below are T cell receptor beta chains from one sample, sequenced in a study of shared clonotypes between healthy human individuals. Assay: immunoSEQ multiplex PCR; the TCRdb copy retains only in-frame clones and omits some. Here the sample spans some 2,000,000 clones, about 95% being singletons. The sample taken for sequencing was naive CD8+ T cells sorted from blood. The receptors stem from a man aged 18 to 30 in good health. Each CDR3 is given with its conserved first and last residue. Each record gives: clone size, J gene, D gene, V gene, CDR3 DNA, CDR3 protein. The D gene is left open where the match is weak. Clone sizes are given selectively: once, few, many, or a class where the clone is expanded.

clone size: NA; J gene: TRBJ2-1; D gene: NA; V gene: TRBV9; CDR3 DNA: TGTGCCAGCAGCGTAGGGGGCTCGAACTGGAATGAGCAGTTCTTC; CDR3 protein: CASSVGGSNWNEQFF
clone size: NA; J gene: TRBJ2-1; D gene: NA; V gene: TRBV14; CDR3 DNA: TGTGCCAGCAGCCAAGAGACGAGGCCCTACAATGAGCAGTTCTTC; CDR3 protein: CASSQETRPYNEQFF
clone size: few; J gene: TRBJ1-5; D gene: NA; V gene: TRBV27; CDR3 DNA: TGTGCCAGCACCAGCGGGAATCAGCCCCAGCATTTT; CDR3 protein: CASTSGNQPQHF
clone size: NA; J gene: TRBJ2-1; D gene: TRBD2; V gene: TRBV19; CDR3 DNA: TGTGCCAGTAGTGCGCGGGGGTCCTACAATGAGCAGTTCTTC; CDR3 protein: CASSARGSYNEQFF
clone size: NA; J gene: TRBJ2-5; D gene: TRBD1; V gene: TRBV28; CDR3 DNA: TGTGCCAGCAGTTCCAGACCTCGGGACAGCCTGCAAGAGACCCAGTACTTC; CDR3 protein: CASSSRPRDSLQETQYF
clone size: NA; J gene: TRBJ2-7; D gene: NA; V gene: TRBV7-6; CDR3 DNA: TGTGCCAGCAGCTTAGGAGCAGCTGAGGAGCAGTACTTC; CDR3 protein: CASSLGAAEEQYF
clone size: NA; J gene: TRBJ2-7; D gene: NA; V gene: TRBV2; CDR3 DNA: TGTGCTGCGGGCTACGAGCAGTACTTC; CDR3 protein: CAAGYEQYF
clone size: once; J gene: TRBJ2-2; D gene: NA; V gene: TRBV4-1; CDR3 DNA: TGCGCCAGCTCGTGGACAAGGAACACCGGGGAGCTGTTTTTT; CDR3 protein: CASSWTRNTGELFF
clone size: NA; J gene: TRBJ2-7; D gene: NA; V gene: TRBV4-3; CDR3 DNA: TGCGCCAGCAGCCAAGATCGCGCGGGTTTCGAGCAGTACTTC; CDR3 protein: CASSQDRAGFEQYF
clone size: NA; J gene: TRBJ2-7; D gene: NA; V gene: TRBV7-9; CDR3 DNA: TGTGCCAGCAGCTTAGTGTCAGGGGAGCAGTACTTC; CDR3 protein: CASSLVSGEQYF
clone size: NA; J gene: TRBJ1-2; D gene: NA; V gene: TRBV7-9; CDR3 DNA: TGTGCCAGCAGCTTGGCGGCAAACTATGGCTACACCTTC; CDR3 protein: CASSLAANYGYTF
clone size: NA; J gene: TRBJ2-7; D gene: NA; V gene: TRBV9; CDR3 DNA: TGTGCCAGCAGCGGGTCTGGGTCTAGCGAGCAGTACTTC; CDR3 protein: CASSGSGSSEQYF
clone size: NA; J gene: TRBJ2-5; D gene: NA; V gene: TRBV5-6; CDR3 DNA: TGTGCCAGCAGAGCCGCCTCGATGGGGGGAGAGACCCAGTACTTC; CDR3 protein: CASRAASMGGETQYF
clone size: NA; J gene: TRBJ1-2; D gene: NA; V gene: TRBV27; CDR3 DNA: TGTGCCAGCAGTTCCCAGCGAAAGCAGGGCTACACCTTC; CDR3 protein: CASSSQRKQGYTF
clone size: NA; J gene: TRBJ2-7; D gene: NA; V gene: TRBV19; CDR3 DNA: TGTGCCAGTAGTATAGGACAGTTTGAAGAGCAGTACTTC; CDR3 protein: CASSIGQFEEQYF
clone size: NA; J gene: TRBJ2-3; D gene: TRBD2; V gene: TRBV5-6; CDR3 DNA: TGTGCCAGCAGCTTGCAAACGGGGCGGGGGTTTGATACGCAGTATTTT; CDR3 protein: CASSLQTGRGFDTQYF
clone size: NA; J gene: TRBJ2-1; D gene: TRBD2; V gene: TRBV6-5; CDR3 DNA: TGTGCCAGCAGTTACGGGACTAGCGGGAGCTATGAGCAGTTCTTC; CDR3 protein: CASSYGTSGSYEQFF
clone size: NA; J gene: TRBJ1-6; D gene: TRBD1; V gene: TRBV5-4; CDR3 DNA: TGTGCCAGCAGCACCGGACAGGGGCCCTCACCCCTCCACTTT; CDR3 protein: CASSTGQGPSPLHF
clone size: NA; J gene: TRBJ1-4; D gene: NA; V gene: TRBV13; CDR3 DNA: TGTGCCAGCAGCTTAGGACGTGAAGGTAATGAAAAACTGTTTTTT; CDR3 protein: CASSLGREGNEKLFF
clone size: NA; J gene: TRBJ1-2; D gene: TRBD1; V gene: TRBV5-4; CDR3 DNA: TGTGCCAGCAGCGCGTGGACAGGGGGGGACTATGGCTACACCTTC; CDR3 protein: CASSAWTGGDYGYTF
clone size: NA; J gene: TRBJ2-7; D gene: TRBD2; V gene: TRBV5-5; CDR3 DNA: TGTGCCAGCAGCATTTACTACCGATTAGCGGGAGGGAACCACGAGCAGTACTTC; CDR3 protein: CASSIYYRLAGGNHEQYF
clone size: NA; J gene: TRBJ1-5; D gene: NA; V gene: TRBV4-1; CDR3 DNA: TGCGCCAGCAGCCAGTATCCAACAGGTGGCAATCAGCCCCAGCATTTT; CDR3 protein: CASSQYPTGGNQPQHF
clone size: NA; J gene: TRBJ2-7; D gene: NA; V gene: TRBV29-1; CDR3 DNA: TGCAGCGTTGGGGGTACTCCGGGCGGCGAGCAGTACTTC; CDR3 protein: CSVGGTPGGEQYF
clone size: NA; J gene: TRBJ2-1; D gene: TRBD2; V gene: TRBV25-1; CDR3 DNA: TGTGCCAGCAGTGAAGGACTAGCGGGAGGGTACAATGAGCAGTTCTTC; CDR3 protein: CASSEGLAGGYNEQFF
clone size: NA; J gene: TRBJ1-1; D gene: NA; V gene: TRBV27; CDR3 DNA: TGTGCCAGCAGTCCCCTGGTAAACACTGAAGCTTTCTTT; CDR3 protein: CASSPLVNTEAFF
clone size: NA; J gene: TRBJ2-3; D gene: NA; V gene: TRBV7-2; CDR3 DNA: TGTGCCAGCAGCTTAGTCGGCGGGGCCAGCACAGATACGCAGTATTTT; CDR3 protein: CASSLVGGASTDTQYF
clone size: once; J gene: TRBJ2-1; D gene: TRBD1; V gene: TRBV4-1; CDR3 DNA: TGCGCCAGCAGCCCTTGGACAGGATCCTACAATGAGCAGTTCTTC; CDR3 protein: CASSPWTGSYNEQFF
clone size: NA; J gene: TRBJ2-7; D gene: TRBD1; V gene: TRBV27; CDR3 DNA: TGTGCCAGCAGTTCCACTGCAGGGGGCGACTACGAGCAGTACTTC; CDR3 protein: CASSSTAGGDYEQYF
clone size: NA; J gene: TRBJ2-7; D gene: NA; V gene: TRBV30; CDR3 DNA: TGTGCCTGGAGTGTAGGGGACGAGCAGTACTTC; CDR3 protein: CAWSVGDEQYF
clone size: NA; J gene: TRBJ2-7; D gene: TRBD1; V gene: TRBV7-6; CDR3 DNA: TGTGCCAGCAGCCCGCAGGGGGTCGGATACGAGCAGTACTTC; CDR3 protein: CASSPQGVGYEQYF
clone size: NA; J gene: TRBJ2-2; D gene: NA; V gene: TRBV6-1; CDR3 DNA: TGTGCCAGCAGCGGGGACACGGTGAACACCGGGGAGCTGTTTTTT; CDR3 protein: CASSGDTVNTGELFF
clone size: NA; J gene: TRBJ2-7; D gene: TRBD1; V gene: TRBV7-9; CDR3 DNA: TGTGCCAGCAGCCTACCTCAAGGACAGGGGTCCTACGAGCAGTACTTC; CDR3 protein: CASSLPQGQGSYEQYF
clone size: NA; J gene: TRBJ2-1; D gene: NA; V gene: TRBV20-1; CDR3 DNA: TGCAGTGCTTCCGGGGATGAGCAGTTCTTC; CDR3 protein: CSASGDEQFF
clone size: NA; J gene: TRBJ2-7; D gene: TRBD1; V gene: TRBV7-6; CDR3 DNA: TGTGCCAGCAGCCCGGACAGGGTCCACGAGCAGTACTTC; CDR3 protein: CASSPDRVHEQYF
clone size: NA; J gene: TRBJ1-1; D gene: NA; V gene: TRBV7-8; CDR3 DNA: TGTGCCAGCAGCTCCCGACGTAACACTGAAGATTTCTTT; CDR3 protein: CASSSRRNTEDFF
clone size: NA; J gene: TRBJ2-7; D gene: NA; V gene: TRBV19; CDR3 DNA: TGTGCCAGTAGTATGAAGGCAGGACACGAGCAGTACTTC; CDR3 protein: CASSMKAGHEQYF
clone size: NA; J gene: TRBJ1-4; D gene: NA; V gene: TRBV6-5; CDR3 DNA: TGTGCCAGCAGAAACATTCCAACTAATGAAAAACTGTTTTTT; CDR3 protein: CASRNIPTNEKLFF
clone size: NA; J gene: TRBJ2-7; D gene: TRBD1; V gene: TRBV7-9; CDR3 DNA: TGTGCCAGCAGCCCCCGGGACAGGGGTTTCTACGAGCAGTACTTC; CDR3 protein: CASSPRDRGFYEQYF
clone size: NA; J gene: TRBJ2-1; D gene: TRBD2; V gene: TRBV2; CDR3 DNA: TGTGCCAGCAGTGATCCGATGAGGGAGGGGTACAATGAGCAGTTCTTC; CDR3 protein: CASSDPMREGYNEQFF
clone size: NA; J gene: TRBJ1-1; D gene: NA; V gene: TRBV4-1; CDR3 DNA: TGCGCCAGCAGCCCCAGCGAGCTTACGGGACACCTGAACACTGAAGCTTTCTTT; CDR3 protein: CASSPSELTGHLNTEAFF
clone size: NA; J gene: TRBJ1-1; D gene: TRBD1; V gene: TRBV7-8; CDR3 DNA: TGTGCCAGCAGCTTAGCCCCGGGACAGGGGTTGAACACTGAAGCTTTCTTT; CDR3 protein: CASSLAPGQGLNTEAFF
clone size: NA; J gene: TRBJ2-1; D gene: TRBD2; V gene: TRBV15; CDR3 DNA: TGTGCCACCACGGATTCCGGGACTAACAATGAGCAGTTCTTC; CDR3 protein: CATTDSGTNNEQFF
clone size: NA; J gene: TRBJ2-7; D gene: NA; V gene: TRBV5-3; CDR3 DNA: TGTGCCAGAGCTCGGGGGGGACAGGGCCCCTACGAGCAGTACTTC; CDR3 protein: CARARGGQGPYEQYF
clone size: NA; J gene: TRBJ2-7; D gene: NA; V gene: TRBV15; CDR3 DNA: TGTGCCACCAGCGAGACGGGGCACGAGCAGTACTTC; CDR3 protein: CATSETGHEQYF
clone size: few; J gene: TRBJ1-6; D gene: TRBD1; V gene: TRBV15; CDR3 DNA: TGTGCCACCAGACGGGACAGGGGCAATTTACCCCTCCACTTT; CDR3 protein: CATRRDRGNLPLHF
clone size: NA; J gene: TRBJ2-1; D gene: NA; V gene: TRBV5-1; CDR3 DNA: TGCGCCAGCAGCTTGGTGCAGGGGCCCTACAATGAGCAGTTCTTC; CDR3 protein: CASSLVQGPYNEQFF
clone size: NA; J gene: TRBJ2-2; D gene: TRBD2; V gene: TRBV6-1; CDR3 DNA: TGTGCCAGCAGTGTCGTGCTAGCGGGAGGGAACACCGGGGAGCTGTTTTTT; CDR3 protein: CASSVVLAGGNTGELFF
clone size: once; J gene: TRBJ2-3; D gene: TRBD1; V gene: TRBV4-3; CDR3 DNA: TGCGCCAGCAGCCAAGATGGTCCCTACAGGGGAGGCACAGATACGCAGTATTTT; CDR3 protein: CASSQDGPYRGGTDTQYF
clone size: NA; J gene: TRBJ2-1; D gene: NA; V gene: TRBV18; CDR3 DNA: TGTGCCAGCTCAGGGATAGACAGGGACTTCTACAATGAGCAGTTCTTC; CDR3 protein: CASSGIDRDFYNEQFF
clone size: NA; J gene: TRBJ2-2; D gene: TRBD2; V gene: TRBV5-1; CDR3 DNA: TGCGCCAGCAGCTTGGAAGCGGGGACTGGGACCGGGGAGCTGTTTTTT; CDR3 protein: CASSLEAGTGTGELFF
clone size: NA; J gene: TRBJ1-4; D gene: TRBD1; V gene: TRBV29-1; CDR3 DNA: TGCAGCGACTTCTGGGGGACAGGGTGTTTTTGCGAAAAACTGTTTTTT; CDR3 protein: CSDFWGTGCFCEKLFF
clone size: NA; J gene: TRBJ2-1; D gene: NA; V gene: TRBV10-2; CDR3 DNA: TGCGCCAGCAGAAAAGCGGAGGGCTACAATGAGCAGTTCTTC; CDR3 protein: CASRKAEGYNEQFF
clone size: NA; J gene: TRBJ2-7; D gene: NA; V gene: TRBV9; CDR3 DNA: TGTGCCAGCAGCGTAGAAGGGGTCTCCTACGAGCAGTACTTC; CDR3 protein: CASSVEGVSYEQYF
clone size: NA; J gene: TRBJ2-3; D gene: NA; V gene: TRBV13; CDR3 DNA: TGTGCCAGCAGCTTAGCGGGGAACACAGATACGCAGTATTTT; CDR3 protein: CASSLAGNTDTQYF